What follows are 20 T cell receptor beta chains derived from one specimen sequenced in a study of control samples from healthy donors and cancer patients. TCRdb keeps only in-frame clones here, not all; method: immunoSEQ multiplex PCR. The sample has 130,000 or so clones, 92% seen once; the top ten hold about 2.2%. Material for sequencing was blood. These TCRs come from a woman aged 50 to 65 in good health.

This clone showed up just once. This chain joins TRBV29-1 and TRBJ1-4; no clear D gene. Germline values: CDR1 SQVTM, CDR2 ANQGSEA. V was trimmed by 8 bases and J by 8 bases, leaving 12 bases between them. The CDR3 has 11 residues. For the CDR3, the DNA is TGCAGCCTGGCATTCGGCGAAAAACTGTTTTTT. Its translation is CSLAFGEKLFF.

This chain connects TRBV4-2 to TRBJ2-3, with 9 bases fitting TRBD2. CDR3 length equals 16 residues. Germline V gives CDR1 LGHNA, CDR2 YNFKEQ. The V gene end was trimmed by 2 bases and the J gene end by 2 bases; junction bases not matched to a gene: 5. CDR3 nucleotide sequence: TGTGCCAGCAGCCAAAAGCTAGCGGGGATCACAGATACGCAGTATTTT. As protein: CASSQKLAGITDTQYF.

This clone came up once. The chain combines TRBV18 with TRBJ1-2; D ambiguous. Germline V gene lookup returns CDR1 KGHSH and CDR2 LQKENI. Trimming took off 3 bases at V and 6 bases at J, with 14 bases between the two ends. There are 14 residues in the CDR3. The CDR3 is CASSPRWGGDGYTF. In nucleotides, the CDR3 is TGTGCCAGCTCACCCCGCTGGGGAGGAGATGGCTACACCTTC.

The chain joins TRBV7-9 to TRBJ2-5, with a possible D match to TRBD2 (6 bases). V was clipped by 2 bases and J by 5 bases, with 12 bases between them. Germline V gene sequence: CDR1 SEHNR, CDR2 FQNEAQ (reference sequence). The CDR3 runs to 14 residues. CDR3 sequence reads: CASSLTGGVETQYF. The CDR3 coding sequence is TGTGCCAGCAGCTTAACCGGGGGAGTGGAGACCCAGTACTTC.

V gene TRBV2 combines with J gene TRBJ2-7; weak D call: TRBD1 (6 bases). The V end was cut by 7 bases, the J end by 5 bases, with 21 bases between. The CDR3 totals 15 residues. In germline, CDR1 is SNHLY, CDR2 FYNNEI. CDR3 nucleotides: TGTGCCAGCACCTCCGCCGGCAGGGGTCTGAACGAGCAGTACTTC. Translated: CASTSAGRGLNEQYF.

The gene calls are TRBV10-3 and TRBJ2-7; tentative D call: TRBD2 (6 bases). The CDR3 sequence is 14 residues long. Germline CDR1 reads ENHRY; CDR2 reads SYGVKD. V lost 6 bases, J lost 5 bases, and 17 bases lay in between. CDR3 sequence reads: CAIRGVEGSNEQYF. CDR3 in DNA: TGTGCCATCAGAGGGGTGGAGGGGAGCAACGAGCAGTACTTC.

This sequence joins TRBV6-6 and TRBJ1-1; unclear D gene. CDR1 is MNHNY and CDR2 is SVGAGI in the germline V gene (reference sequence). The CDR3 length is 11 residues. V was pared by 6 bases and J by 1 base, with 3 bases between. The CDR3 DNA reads TGTGCCAGCAGCCCGAACACTGAAGCTTTCTTT. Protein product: CASSPNTEAFF.

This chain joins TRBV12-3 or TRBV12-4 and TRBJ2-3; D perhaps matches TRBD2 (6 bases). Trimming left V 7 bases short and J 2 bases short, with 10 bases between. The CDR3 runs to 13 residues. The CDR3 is CASIRGITDTQYF. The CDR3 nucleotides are TGTGCCAGCATTCGGGGGATCACAGATACGCAGTATTTT.

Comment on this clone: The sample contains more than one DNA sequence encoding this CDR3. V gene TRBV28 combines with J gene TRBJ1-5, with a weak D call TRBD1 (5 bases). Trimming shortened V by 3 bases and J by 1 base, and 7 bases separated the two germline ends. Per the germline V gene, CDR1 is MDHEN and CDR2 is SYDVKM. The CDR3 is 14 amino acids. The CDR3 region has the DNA TGTGCCAGCAGTTTGGGGGGAAGCAATCAGCCCCAGCATTTT. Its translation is CASSLGGSNQPQHF. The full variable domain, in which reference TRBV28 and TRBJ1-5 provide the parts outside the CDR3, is DVKVTQSSRYLVKRTGEKVFLECVQDMDHENMFWYRQDPGLGLRLIYFSYDVKMKEKGDIPEGYSVSREKKERFSLILESASTNQTSMYLCASSLGGSNQPQHFGDGTRLSIL.

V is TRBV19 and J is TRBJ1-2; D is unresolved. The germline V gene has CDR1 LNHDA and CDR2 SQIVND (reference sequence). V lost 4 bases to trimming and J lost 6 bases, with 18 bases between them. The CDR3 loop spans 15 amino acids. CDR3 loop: CASSRTVGSVDGYTF. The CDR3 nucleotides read TGTGCCAGTAGTAGGACCGTGGGGTCGGTGGATGGCTACACCTTC.

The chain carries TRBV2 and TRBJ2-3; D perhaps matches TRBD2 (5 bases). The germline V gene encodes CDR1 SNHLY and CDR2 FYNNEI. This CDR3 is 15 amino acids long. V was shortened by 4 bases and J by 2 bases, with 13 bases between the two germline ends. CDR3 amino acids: CASSGKRSYTDTQYF. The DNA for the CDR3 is TGTGCCAGCAGTGGGAAGCGGTCGTACACAGATACGCAGTATTTT.

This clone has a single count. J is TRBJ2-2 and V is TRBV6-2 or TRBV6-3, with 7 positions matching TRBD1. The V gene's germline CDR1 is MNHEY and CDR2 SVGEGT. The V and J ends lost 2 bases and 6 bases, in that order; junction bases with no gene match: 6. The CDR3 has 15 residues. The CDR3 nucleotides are TGTGCCAGCAGTTACCGGGACAGCCCATCCGGGGAGCTGTTTTTT. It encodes CASSYRDSPSGELFF.

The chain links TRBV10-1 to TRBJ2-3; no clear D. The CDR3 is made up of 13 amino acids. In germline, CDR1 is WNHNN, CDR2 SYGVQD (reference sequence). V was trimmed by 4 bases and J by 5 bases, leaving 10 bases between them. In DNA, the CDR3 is TGCGCCAGCAGTGCCGACGGCATAGATACGCAGTATTTT. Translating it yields CASSADGIDTQYF.

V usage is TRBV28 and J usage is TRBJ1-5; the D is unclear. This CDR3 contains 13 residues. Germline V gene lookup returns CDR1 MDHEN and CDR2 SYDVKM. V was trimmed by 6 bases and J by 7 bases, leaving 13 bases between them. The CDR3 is CASSEGPTQPQHF. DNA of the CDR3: TGTGCCAGCAGCGAAGGACCTACCCAGCCCCAGCATTTT. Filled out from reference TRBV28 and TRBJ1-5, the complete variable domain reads DVKVTQSSRYLVKRTGEKVFLECVQDMDHENMFWYRQDPGLGLRLIYFSYDVKMKEKGDIPEGYSVSREKKERFSLILESASTNQTSMYLCASSEGPTQPQHFGDGTRLSIL.

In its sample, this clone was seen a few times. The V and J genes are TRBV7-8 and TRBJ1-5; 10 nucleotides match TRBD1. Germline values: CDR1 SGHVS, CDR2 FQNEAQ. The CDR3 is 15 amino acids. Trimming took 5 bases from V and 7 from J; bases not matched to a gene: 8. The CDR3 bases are TGTGCCAGCAGCGAAGGGGGACAGGGGCGACAGCCCCAGCATTTT. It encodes CASSEGGQGRQPQHF.

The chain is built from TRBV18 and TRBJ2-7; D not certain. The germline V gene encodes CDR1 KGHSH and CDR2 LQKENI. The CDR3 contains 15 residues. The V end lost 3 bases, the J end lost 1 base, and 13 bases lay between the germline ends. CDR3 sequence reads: CASSPGGRVSYEQYF. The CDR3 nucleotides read TGTGCCAGCTCACCGGGTGGAAGGGTTTCCTACGAGCAGTACTTC.

This CDR3 reads CASSLGGSGDTQYF. As DNA, the CDR3 is TGTGCCAGCAGTTTGGGCGGGAGTGGAGATACGCAGTATTTT. The chain is built from TRBV28 and TRBJ2-3; 7 bases are a match to TRBD2. V dropped 3 bases and J dropped 5; count of bases not matched to a gene: 5. Germline V gives CDR1 MDHEN, CDR2 SYDVKM. The length of the CDR3 is 14 residues.

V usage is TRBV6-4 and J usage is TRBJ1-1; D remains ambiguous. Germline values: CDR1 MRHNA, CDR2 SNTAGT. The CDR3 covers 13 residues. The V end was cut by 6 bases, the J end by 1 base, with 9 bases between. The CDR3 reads CASSPRRNTEAFF. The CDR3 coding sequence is TGTGCCAGCAGCCCCCGGCGGAACACTGAAGCTTTCTTT.

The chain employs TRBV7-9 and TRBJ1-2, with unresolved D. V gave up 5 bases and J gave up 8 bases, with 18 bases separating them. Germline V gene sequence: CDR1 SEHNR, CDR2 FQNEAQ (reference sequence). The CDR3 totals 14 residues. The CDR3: CASSIDRGAKGYTF. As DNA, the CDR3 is TGTGCCAGCAGCATCGATAGAGGTGCGAAGGGCTACACCTTC. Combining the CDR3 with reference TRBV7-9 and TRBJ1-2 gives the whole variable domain DTGVSQNPRHKITKRGQNVTFRCDPISEHNRLYWYRQTLGQGPEFLTYFQNEAQLEKSRLLSDRFSAERPKGSFSTLEIQRTEQGDSAMYLCASSIDRGAKGYTFGSGTRLTVV.

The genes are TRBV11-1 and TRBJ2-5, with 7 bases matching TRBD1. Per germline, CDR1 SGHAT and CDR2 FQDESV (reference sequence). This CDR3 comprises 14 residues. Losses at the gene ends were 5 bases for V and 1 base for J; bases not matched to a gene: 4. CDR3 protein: CASSKTGIQETQYF. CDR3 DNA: TGTGCCAGCAGCAAGACAGGGATCCAAGAGACCCAGTACTTC.